The 9 T cell receptor beta chains below all came from one sample that was sequenced in a study of cytotoxic CD8 clonotypes in ibrutinib-treated CLL. Profiling relied on immunoSEQ multiplex PCR, and the TCRdb table lists in-frame clones only, not all of them. Among about 130,000 clones listed, approximately 80% were seen once. Specimen: PBMCs, collected after 24 months of ibrutinib treatment. The receptors shown here come from a human donor with chronic lymphocytic leukemia.

The DNA of the CDR3 is TGTGCCAGTAGTACCCAGGGGACCCAGTACTTC. Its protein product is CASSTQGTQYF. The chain couples TRBV19 to TRBJ2-5; the D gene is possibly TRBD1 (5 bases). Trimming cost V 4 bases and J 7 bases, with 7 bases left between them. The CDR3 has 11 amino acids. Per the germline V gene, CDR1 is LNHDA and CDR2 is SQIVND (reference sequence).

Only a few counts were recorded for this clone. The gene calls are TRBV7-3 and TRBJ2-5; D is possibly TRBD1 or TRBD2 (5 bases each). V lost 5 bases, J lost 1 base, and 11 bases lay in between. The CDR3 is made up of 14 amino acids. CDR1 SGHTA and CDR2 FQGTGA come from the germline V gene. The DNA for the CDR3 is TGTGCCAGCAGCCCGACGGGGACCCAAGAGACCCAGTACTTC. This gives the protein CASSPTGTQETQYF. Together with reference TRBV7-3 and TRBJ2-5, the CDR3 gives the full variable domain: GAGVSQTPSNKVTEKGKYVELRCDPISGHTALYWYRQSLGQGPEFLIYFQGTGAADDSGLPNDRFFAVRPEGSVSTLKIQRTERGDSAVYLCASSPTGTQETQYFGPGTRLLVL.

This clone was counted only a few times. V gene TRBV7-2 combines with J gene TRBJ2-5; maybe TRBD2 (5 bases). Germline CDR1 and CDR2: SGHTA and FQGNSA. Trimming removed 6 bases from V and 2 bases from J, with 13 bases in between. CDR3 length: 14 amino acids. Here the CDR3 DNA reads TGTGCCAGCAGGCTTCGGGGTATACAAGAGACCCAGTACTTC. Residues: CASRLRGIQETQYF.

This clone was seen more than once but under ten times. The gene calls are TRBV11-2 and TRBJ1-1; D not certain. V was clipped by 5 bases and J by 4 bases, with 8 bases between them. The CDR3 length is 12 residues. Germline V gene sequence: CDR1 SGHAT, CDR2 FQNNGV. In nucleotides, the CDR3 is TGTGCCAGCAGCGTCCCGGTCACTGAAGCTTTCTTT. It encodes CASSVPVTEAFF. The whole variable domain, filled in from reference TRBV11-2 and TRBJ1-1, reads EAGVAQSPRYKIIEKRQSVAFWCNPISGHATLYWYQQILGQGPKLLIQFQNNGVVDDSQLPKDRFSAERLKGVDSTLKIQPAKLEDSAVYLCASSVPVTEAFFGQGTRLTVV.

The CDR3 spells CASSYDQTYGYTF. Written as DNA, the CDR3 is TGTGCCAGCAGTTACGACCAGACCTATGGCTACACCTTC. The chain couples TRBV6-5 to TRBJ1-2; no reliable D call. Germline values: CDR1 MNHEY, CDR2 SVGAGI. V was cut by 2 bases and J by 4 bases, with 8 bases left in between. The CDR3 has 13 residues.

The chain joins TRBV30 to TRBJ1-6; D is ambiguous. The CDR3 is made up of 16 amino acids. CDR1 and CDR2 from the germline V gene are GTSNPN and SVGIG (reference sequence). Trimming shortened V by 0 bases and J by 0 bases, and 9 bases separated the two germline ends. CDR3 protein: CAWSVAGSSYNSPLHF. In DNA form, the CDR3 reads TGTGCCTGGAGTGTAGCTGGGAGCTCCTATAATTCACCCCTCCACTTT. The full variable domain, its missing parts supplied by reference TRBV30 and TRBJ1-6, is SQTIHQWPATLVQPVGSPLSLECTVEGTSNPNLYWYRQAAGRGLQLLFYSVGIGQISSEVPQNLSASRPQDRQFILSSKKLLLSDSGFYLCAWSVAGSSYNSPLHFGNGTRLTVT.

This chain uses TRBV7-2 with TRBJ1-1, with TRBD1 matching 7 bases. The length of the CDR3 is 14 residues. From germline, CDR1 is SGHTA and CDR2 FQGNSA. V shed 2 bases, J shed 7 bases, and the junction held 7 bases outside the gene matches. CDR3 coding DNA: TGTGCCAGCAGCTTAATGCCAGGGGACAGTGAAGCTTTCTTT. As protein: CASSLMPGDSEAFF.

CDR3 nucleotides: TGTGCCAGCAGTGAAAAGCCCGTGGGCTCTGGAAACACCATATATTTT. Protein: CASSEKPVGSGNTIYF. V is TRBV6-1 and J is TRBJ1-3; D call uncertain. CDR1 is MNHNS and CDR2 is SASEGT in the germline V gene. V lost 2 bases and J lost 0, with 11 bases in between. The CDR3 is 16 amino acids.

This clone was recorded only once. J is TRBJ2-2 and V is TRBV18; D gene unclear. The CDR3 contains 16 residues. V lost 3 bases and J 2 bases, leaving 13 bases between the germline ends. Germline V lookup: CDR1 KGHSH, CDR2 LQKENI. CDR3 DNA: TGTGCCAGCTCACCCTTATCGAGACGTAACACCGGGGAGCTGTTTTTT. It translates to CASSPLSRRNTGELFF. The full variable domain, its missing parts supplied by reference TRBV18 and TRBJ2-2, is NAGVMQNPRHLVRRRGQEARLRCSPMKGHSHVYWYRQLPEEGLKFMVYLQKENIIDESGMPKERFSAEFPKEGPSILRIQQVVRGDSAAYFCASSPLSRRNTGELFFGEGSRLTVL.